The present entry profiles one T cell receptor (beta chain) with its context. Per the germline V gene, CDR1 is SGHRS and CDR2 is YFSETQ. This CDR3 is built from 17 residues. The data belong to a study of blood T cells in healthy people across ages. The use of a sample-barcoded 5' primer and a J-beta primer mix characterized a second PCR of 7 to 11 cycles. TCRdb re-called the 5' RACE reads with MiXCR, one entry per CDR3 protein. The sample contains 780,000 or so distinct CDR3 sequences, 25% of which appear only once. These data also featured in a second study, about T cells of mothers and their children.

Specimen: blood. The origin of this receptor is a boy younger than 18 in good health. This rearrangement joins TRBV5-1 to TRBJ2-5; a weak D match, TRBD1 (5 bases). TRBJ2-7 explains the end of the DNA better; the J call may be wrong. CDR3 DNA sequence: TGCGCCAGCAGCTTCTCTGTGGGTTGGGGCAGCTCCTACGAGCAGTACTTC. Translation gives CASSFSVGWGSSYEQYF.